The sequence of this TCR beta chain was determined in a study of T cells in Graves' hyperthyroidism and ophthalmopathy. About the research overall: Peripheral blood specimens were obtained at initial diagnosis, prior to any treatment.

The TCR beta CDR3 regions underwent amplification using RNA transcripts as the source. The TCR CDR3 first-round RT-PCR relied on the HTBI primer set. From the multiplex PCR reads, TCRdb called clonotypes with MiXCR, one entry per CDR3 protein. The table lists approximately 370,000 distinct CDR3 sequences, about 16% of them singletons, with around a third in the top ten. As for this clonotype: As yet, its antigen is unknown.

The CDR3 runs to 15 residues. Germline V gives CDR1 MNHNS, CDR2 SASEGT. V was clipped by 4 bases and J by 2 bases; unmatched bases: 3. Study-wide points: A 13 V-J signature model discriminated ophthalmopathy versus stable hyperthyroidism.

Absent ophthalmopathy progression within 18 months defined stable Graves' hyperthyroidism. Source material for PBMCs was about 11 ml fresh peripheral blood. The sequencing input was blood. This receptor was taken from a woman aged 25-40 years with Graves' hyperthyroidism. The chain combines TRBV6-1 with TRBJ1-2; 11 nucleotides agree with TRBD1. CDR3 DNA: TGTGCCAGCAGTGTTGGGGACAGGGGGAACTATGGCTACACCTTC. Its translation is CASSVGDRGNYGYTF.